This T cell receptor beta chain originates from a study of cytomegalovirus exposure and HLA in healthy donors. The study, taken as a whole, reports: Most subjects' HLA-A and HLA-B alleles were reportedly predicted from TCR beta sequences.

Amplification used 60 Vbeta primers and 13 Jbeta primers. Assay: immunoSEQ multiplex PCR; the TCRdb copy retains only in-frame clones and omits some. The table has about 55,000 clones, about 82% seen once. In germline, CDR1 is SGHDN, CDR2 FVKESK. Trimming cost V 1 base and J 1 base, with 10 bases left between them. This CDR3 region has 16 residues. Comments on this clone: Its antigen is unidentified.

Specimen: PBMCs. This clonotype originated in a man younger than 45 in good health and CMV-seronegative. This chain links TRBV14 with TRBJ2-2; tentative D call: TRBD1 (6 bases). The CDR3 reads CASSQAGTMNTGELFF. Written as DNA, the CDR3 is TGTGCCAGCAGCCAAGCCGGGACAATGAACACCGGGGAGCTGTTTTTT.